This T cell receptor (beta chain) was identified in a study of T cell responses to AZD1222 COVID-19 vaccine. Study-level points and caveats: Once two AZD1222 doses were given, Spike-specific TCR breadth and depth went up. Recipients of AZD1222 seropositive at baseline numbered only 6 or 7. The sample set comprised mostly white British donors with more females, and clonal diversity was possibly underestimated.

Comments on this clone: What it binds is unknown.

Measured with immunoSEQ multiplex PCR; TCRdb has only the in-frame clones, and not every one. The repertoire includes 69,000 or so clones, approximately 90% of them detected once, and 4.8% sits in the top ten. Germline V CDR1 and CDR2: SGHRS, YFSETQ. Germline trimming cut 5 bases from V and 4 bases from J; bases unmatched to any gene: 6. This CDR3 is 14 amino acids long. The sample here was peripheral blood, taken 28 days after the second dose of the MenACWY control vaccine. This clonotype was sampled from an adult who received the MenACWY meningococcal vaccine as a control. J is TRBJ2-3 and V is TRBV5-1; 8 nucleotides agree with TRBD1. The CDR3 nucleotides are TGCGCCAGCAGGGAGGACAGGGTCTCAGATACGCAGTATTTT. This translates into CASREDRVSDTQYF.